Reported below is one TCR beta chain. Its antigen remains unknown. Sequenced by immunoSEQ multiplex PCR; TCRdb stores in-frame clones only, minus some. The table lists 2 million to 2.5 million clones, about nine tenths of them singletons. The data are from a study of shared clonotypes between healthy human individuals. Overall study results and limits: Larger estimated richness was generally recorded for naive subsets relative to memory subsets.

V dropped 6 bases and J dropped 1 base, with 12 bases sitting between them. Germline lookup yields CDR1 MDHEN and CDR2 SYDVKM. This CDR3 has 14 amino acids. Input material: naive CD4+ T cells from PBMCs. Noted subset: CD45RA+ positively selected. The clonotype originates from a young man in good health. Some clones in this sample may be carry-over from other donors' samples. The rearrangement uses TRBV28 and TRBJ2-5; the D gene is possibly TRBD1 (6 bases). The CDR3 sequence: CASRRGHSQETQYF. The CDR3 DNA follows: TGTGCCAGCAGGAGGGGACACTCCCAAGAGACCCAGTACTTC.